Each of the 25 T cell receptor beta chains below was sequenced from the same sample in a study of T cell repertoires in cytomegalovirus infection. TCRdb redid the calling of the reads with MiXCR, one entry per CDR3 protein. The sample records under 350,000 distinct CDR3 sequences, more than 8% being singletons. Sequencing used PBMCs. Source of these receptors: a human donor in good health (CMV status not recorded). Some clones in this sample may be carry-over from other donors' samples.

This clonotype was counted between two and nine times. The CDR3, as DNA: TGTGCCAGCAGCTTAGAACGGAACGCCCAGTACTTC. Its protein product is CASSLERNAQYF. This chain links TRBV7-6 with TRBJ2-5; D unclear. Trimming removed 1 base from V and 9 bases from J, with 9 bases in between. Germline lookup yields CDR1 SGHVS and CDR2 FNYEAQ. This CDR3 has 12 residues.

The chain joins TRBV5-6 to TRBJ2-7, with D perhaps TRBD2 (6 bases). This CDR3 has 15 residues. Germline lookup yields CDR1 SGHDT and CDR2 YYEEEE. Trimming left V 3 bases short and J 3 bases short, with 16 bases between. CDR3: CASSSVRGLHYEQYF. CDR3 coding DNA: TGTGCCAGCAGCTCCGTCCGGGGACTTCACTACGAGCAGTACTTC.

The rearrangement uses TRBV7-9 and TRBJ2-7; possible D gene TRBD2, 6 bases. This CDR3 region has 15 residues. Looked up from germline, CDR1 is SEHNR and CDR2 is FQNEAQ (reference sequence). The V and J ends lost 4 bases and 3 bases respectively, with 16 bases between them. The CDR3 region has the DNA TGTGCCAGCAGCTCCCGGGAGACGGGAGTCTACGAGCAGTACTTC. Its translation: CASSSRETGVYEQYF.

V is TRBV20-1 and J is TRBJ2-5; D is unresolved. Trimming removed 0 bases at V and 7 bases at J, with 12 bases between. Germline lookup yields CDR1 DFQATT and CDR2 SNEGSKA (reference sequence). The CDR3 runs 13 residues. CDR3 nucleotide sequence: TGCAGTGCTAGAGATATGGTGGGTCTGACCCAGTACTTC. Its protein product is CSARDMVGLTQYF.

At least ten counts were recorded for this clonotype. J is TRBJ1-2 and V is TRBV19; TRBD1 is a possible D gene (6 bases). Trimming removed 7 bases at V and 0 bases at J, with 18 bases between. The CDR3 spans 16 residues. Germline lookup yields CDR1 LNHDA and CDR2 SQIVND (reference sequence). The DNA of the CDR3 is TGTGCCAGTATGGGAACAGGGAGTATGACTAACTATGGCTACACCTTC. Amino acids: CASMGTGSMTNYGYTF.

This clonotype was detected many times. The chain couples TRBV7-2 to TRBJ2-5; 10 bases line up with TRBD1. The CDR3 length is 16 residues. Per the germline V gene, CDR1 is SGHTA and CDR2 is FQGNSA. The V and J ends lost 6 bases and 5 bases, in that order; junction bases with no gene match: 12. CDR3 amino acids: CASSRPGQGVTETQYF. CDR3 sequence (DNA): TGTGCCAGCAGTCGCCCCGGACAGGGGGTTACGGAGACCCAGTACTTC.

This clonotype was detected a few times. J is TRBJ2-2 and V is TRBV4-3, with a tentative D call TRBD2 (6 bases). The CDR3 is made up of 16 amino acids. With 1 base removed from V and 2 bases from J, the gap between germline ends came to 11 bases. Germline CDR1 is LGHNA and CDR2 is YSLEER. This chain's CDR3 is CASSQGPAGNTGELFF. In DNA form, the CDR3 reads TGCGCCAGCAGCCAAGGTCCGGCGGGAAACACCGGGGAGCTGTTTTTT.

This clonotype was counted only a few times. As DNA, the CDR3 is TGTGCCAGCAGCGACGGCACTTTCATCTCTGGGGCCAACGTCCTGACTTTC. Protein product: CASSDGTFISGANVLTF. V gene TRBV6-2 or TRBV6-3 combines with J gene TRBJ2-6; unclear D gene. Between the trimmed V and J ends, which lost 6 bases and 0 bases, there was a span of 15 bases. This CDR3 region has 17 residues. Germline V CDR1 and CDR2: MNHEY, SVGEGT.

This clonotype appeared a few times. The CDR3 reads CAIGKGMLNEQFF. CDR3 sequence (DNA): TGTGCCATCGGGAAAGGGATGCTGAATGAGCAGTTCTTC. The gene calls are TRBV10-3 and TRBJ2-1, with D unresolved. Per germline, CDR1 ENHRY and CDR2 SYGVKD. Trimming removed 8 bases at V and 7 bases at J, with 15 bases between. The CDR3 totals 13 residues.

The V and J genes are TRBV7-9 and TRBJ2-7; D gene unclear. This CDR3 is built from 12 residues. Trimming removed 3 bases at V and 6 bases at J, with 9 bases between. Germline-derived CDR1 and CDR2 are SEHNR and FQNEAQ (reference sequence). CDR3: CASSFSTTEQYF. CDR3 nucleotide sequence: TGTGCCAGCAGCTTCTCCACGACCGAGCAGTACTTC.

The rearrangement joins TRBV7-2 to TRBJ2-3; the match to TRBD2 covers 12 bases. The CDR3 loop spans 18 amino acids. The junction had 13 bases not matched to a gene; V was cut back by 6 bases and J by 3 bases. Looked up from germline, CDR1 is SGHTA and CDR2 is FQGNSA. The CDR3 region has the DNA TGTGCCAGCAGACGCAGAGGCGGACTAGCGGGGATGACAGATACGCAGTATTTT. Protein product: CASRRRGGLAGMTDTQYF.

This clonotype was seen a handful of times. CDR3: CASSQGLREGSDEQFF. The CDR3 nucleotides read TGTGCCAGCAGCCAAGGTCTGCGGGAGGGCTCCGATGAGCAGTTCTTC. The rearrangement joins TRBV4-2 to TRBJ2-1, with TRBD2 matching 9 bases. The ends lost 1 base at V and 8 bases at J; junction bases unmatched: 9. This CDR3 contains 16 residues. Germline-derived CDR1 and CDR2 are LGHNA and YNFKEQ.

With regard to this clonotype: This may be a read error, as it is one base from a much larger clone. The rearrangement uses TRBV12-3 or TRBV12-4 and TRBJ2-3; 9 nucleotides agree with TRBD2. CDR3 length: 15 residues. This chain's CDR3 is CASSSSGVSTDTRYF. The CDR3 coding sequence is TGTGCCAGCAGCTCTAGCGGGGTTAGCACAGATACGCGGTATTTT.

The rearrangement links TRBV5-3 to TRBJ2-3; either TRBD1 or TRBD2 may fit D (6 bases each). TRBV5-3 counts as an open reading frame of uncertain function. The CDR3 contains 15 residues. Deletions cut 8 bases from V and 4 bases from J, with 20 bases between. Here the CDR3 DNA reads TGTGCCAGCAGCCCCGGGGGCGGGGCGGCAGATACGCAGTATTTT. Amino acids: CASSPGGGAADTQYF.

This clonotype showed up just a few times. In DNA, the CDR3 is TGTGCCAGCAGCGCTCATCCGGGATCGACCTACGAGCAGTACTTC. Translating it yields CASSAHPGSTYEQYF. V gene TRBV5-6 combines with J gene TRBJ2-7; perhaps TRBD2 as D (5 bases). The V end lost 4 bases, the J end lost 2 bases, and 16 bases lay between the germline ends. The CDR3 is made up of 15 amino acids. Germline V gene lookup returns CDR1 SGHDT and CDR2 YYEEEE.

The chain employs TRBV6-5 and TRBJ2-2, with TRBD1 matching 8 bases. This CDR3 is built from 15 residues. Trimming took 6 bases from V and 5 from J; bases not matched to a gene: 8. The germline CDR1 and CDR2 sequences are MNHEY and SVGAGI. In DNA form, the CDR3 reads TGTGCCAGCAGACTCCAGGGGGCGCGAACCGGGGAGCTGTTTTTT. It encodes CASRLQGARTGELFF.

There are many counts of this clonotype. The chain carries TRBV7-2 and TRBJ1-1, with D possibly being TRBD1 (6 bases). This CDR3 contains 15 residues. Trimming shortened V by 5 bases and J by 4 bases, and 17 bases separated the two germline ends. Germline assignment: CDR1 SGHTA and CDR2 FQGNSA. CDR3 bases: TGTGCCAGCAGCCTCGCCAAGGGGGGCCCCACTGAAGCTTTCTTT. Translating it yields CASSLAKGGPTEAFF.

There are many counts of this clonotype. This chain joins TRBV19 and TRBJ2-1; the match to TRBD2 covers 10 bases. The CDR3 totals 14 residues. The ends lost 9 bases at V and 5 bases at J; junction bases unmatched: 7. The V gene's germline CDR1 is LNHDA and CDR2 SQIVND (reference sequence). DNA of the CDR3: TGTGCCAGCCGATTAGCGGGGGGTCACAATGAGCAGTTCTTC. This encodes CASRLAGGHNEQFF.

This chain joins TRBV27 and TRBJ2-7; the D gene is possibly TRBD2 (5 bases). This CDR3 has 13 residues. Per germline, CDR1 MNHEY and CDR2 SMNVEV (reference sequence). The V end lost 7 bases, the J end lost 1 base, and 11 bases lay between the germline ends. The CDR3 is CASTGRGSYEQYF. CDR3 sequence (DNA): TGTGCCAGCACAGGAAGAGGGTCCTACGAGCAGTACTTC.

This clonotype was seen more than once but under ten times. The V call is TRBV2, the J call TRBJ1-2; unclear D gene. V was shortened by 2 bases and J by 7 bases, with 5 bases between the two germline ends. The CDR3 runs 11 residues. Germline CDR1 SNHLY, CDR2 FYNNEI. In DNA, the CDR3 is TGTGCCAGCAGTGAAAGGACTGGCTACACCTTC. Translation: CASSERTGYTF.

This rearrangement joins TRBV19 to TRBJ1-1; possibly TRBD1 for D (5 bases). V was pared by 6 bases and J by 2 bases, with 16 bases between. The germline CDR1 and CDR2 sequences are LNHDA and SQIVND (reference sequence). The CDR3 runs to 15 residues. Here the CDR3 DNA reads TGTGCCAGTAGAATACAGGACTCCTCCAACACTGAAGCTTTCTTT. It encodes CASRIQDSSNTEAFF.

This clonotype was detected only a few times. The chain carries TRBV7-8 and TRBJ2-1, with unresolved D. Germline CDR1 and CDR2: SGHVS and FQNEAQ. There are 13 residues in the CDR3. V was clipped by 5 bases and J by 7 bases, with 12 bases between them. The CDR3 spells CASSGRLPNEQFF. The DNA of the CDR3 is TGTGCCAGCAGCGGTCGACTCCCAAATGAGCAGTTCTTC.

In this sample, this clonotype turned up many times. The chain links TRBV7-2 to TRBJ1-5, with 7 positions matching TRBD1. From germline, CDR1 is SGHTA and CDR2 FQGNSA. The V gene end was trimmed by 4 bases and the J gene end by 4 bases; junction bases not matched to a gene: 7. The CDR3 spans 15 residues. CDR3 nucleotides: TGTGCCAGCAGCTCCCGACAGGGTTGGAATCAGCCCCAGCATTTT. This sequence encodes CASSSRQGWNQPQHF.

In its sample, this clonotype was seen a few times. The rearrangement joins TRBV12-3 or TRBV12-4 to TRBJ2-2, with a weak D call TRBD1 (5 bases). V was clipped by 2 bases and J by 4 bases, with 8 bases between them. CDR3 length: 14 amino acids. This CDR3 reads CASSLYRTTGELFF. The DNA of the CDR3 is TGTGCCAGCAGTTTATACAGGACCACCGGGGAGCTGTTTTTT.

This clonotype was counted only a few times. J is TRBJ2-5 and V is TRBV7-2, with no clear D. The CDR3 has 16 residues. Germline V gene sequence: CDR1 SGHTA, CDR2 FQGNSA. Deletions cut 5 bases from V and 3 bases from J, with 19 bases between. The CDR3 nucleotides read TGTGCCAGCAGCCCTAACCGCCTCCCACAAAAAGAGACCCAGTACTTC. Translation gives CASSPNRLPQKETQYF.